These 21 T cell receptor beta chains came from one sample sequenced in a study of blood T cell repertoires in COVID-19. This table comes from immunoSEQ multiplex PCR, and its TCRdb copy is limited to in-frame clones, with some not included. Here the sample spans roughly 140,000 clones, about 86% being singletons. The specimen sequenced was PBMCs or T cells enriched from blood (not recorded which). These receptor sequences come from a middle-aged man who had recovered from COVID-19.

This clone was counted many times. CDR3 in amino acids: CASTQGYYGYTF. Written as DNA, the CDR3 is TGTGCCAGCACCCAGGGGTACTATGGCTACACCTTC. This chain connects TRBV2 to TRBJ1-2, with D tentatively TRBD1 (6 bases). The CDR3 contains 12 residues. CDR1 SNHLY and CDR2 FYNNEI come from the germline V gene. V lost 7 bases and J lost 3, with 9 bases in between.

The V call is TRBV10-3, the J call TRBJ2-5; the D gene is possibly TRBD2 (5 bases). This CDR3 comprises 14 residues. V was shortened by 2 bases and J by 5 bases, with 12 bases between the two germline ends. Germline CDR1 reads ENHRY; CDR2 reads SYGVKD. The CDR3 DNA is TGTGCCATCAGTGAGCGGGCAGGAGGCGAGACCCAGTACTTC. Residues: CAISERAGGETQYF.

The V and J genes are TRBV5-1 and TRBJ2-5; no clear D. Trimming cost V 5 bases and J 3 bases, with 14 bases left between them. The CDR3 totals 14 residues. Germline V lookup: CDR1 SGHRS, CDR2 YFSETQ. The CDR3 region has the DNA TGCGCCAGCAGTATCAATGGAGAAAAAGAGACCCAGTACTTC. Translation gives CASSINGEKETQYF.

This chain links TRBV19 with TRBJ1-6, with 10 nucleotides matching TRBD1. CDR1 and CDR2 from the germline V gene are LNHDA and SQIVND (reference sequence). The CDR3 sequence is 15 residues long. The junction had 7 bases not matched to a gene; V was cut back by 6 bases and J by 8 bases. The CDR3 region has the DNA TGTGCCAGTAGGGGACAGGGGAATAGTGATTCACCCCTCCACTTT. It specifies CASRGQGNSDSPLHF.

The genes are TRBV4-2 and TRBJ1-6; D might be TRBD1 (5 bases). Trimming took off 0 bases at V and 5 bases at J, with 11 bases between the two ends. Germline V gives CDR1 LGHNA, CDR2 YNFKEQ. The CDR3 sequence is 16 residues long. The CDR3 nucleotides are TGTGCCAGCAGCCAAGAAGTACAGGTTAATAATTCACCCCTCCACTTT. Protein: CASSQEVQVNNSPLHF.

CDR3 nucleotides: TGTGCCAGCAGTTCATTTAGCGGGGGGGACACAGATACGCAGTATTTT. It translates to CASSSFSGGDTDTQYF. V is TRBV6-5 and J is TRBJ2-3; 11 bases align to TRBD2. V lost 4 bases to trimming and J lost 2 bases; unmatched junction nucleotides: 5. The CDR3 has 16 amino acids. In germline, CDR1 is MNHEY, CDR2 SVGAGI.

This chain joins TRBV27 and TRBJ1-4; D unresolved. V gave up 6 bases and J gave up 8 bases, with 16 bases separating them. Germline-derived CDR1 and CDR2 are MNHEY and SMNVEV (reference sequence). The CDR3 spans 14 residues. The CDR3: CASSPASSEEKLFF. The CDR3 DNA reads TGTGCCAGCAGCCCGGCTTCCAGCGAGGAAAAACTGTTTTTT.

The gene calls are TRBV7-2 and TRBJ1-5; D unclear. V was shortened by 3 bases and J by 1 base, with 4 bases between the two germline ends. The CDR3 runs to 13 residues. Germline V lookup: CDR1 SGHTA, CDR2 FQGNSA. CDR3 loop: CASSLESNQPQHF. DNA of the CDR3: TGTGCCAGCAGCTTGGAGAGCAATCAGCCCCAGCATTTT.

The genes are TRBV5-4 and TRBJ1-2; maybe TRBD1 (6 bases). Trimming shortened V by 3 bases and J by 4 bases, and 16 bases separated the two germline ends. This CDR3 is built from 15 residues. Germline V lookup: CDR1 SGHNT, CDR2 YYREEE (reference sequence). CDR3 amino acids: CASSSSTYRAYGYTF. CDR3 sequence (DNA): TGTGCCAGCAGCTCCAGTACCTACAGGGCCTATGGCTACACCTTC. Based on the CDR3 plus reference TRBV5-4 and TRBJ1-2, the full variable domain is ETGVTQSPTHLIKTRGQQVTLRCSSQSGHNTVSWYQQALGQGPQFIFQYYREEENGRGNFPPRFSGLQFPNYSSELNVNALELDDSALYLCASSSSTYRAYGYTFGSGTRLTVV.

Written as DNA, the CDR3 is TGTGCCAGCAGCCCCAAGGCGGGACAGGGTGTGTACAACTATGGCTACACCTTC. It is translated as CASSPKAGQGVYNYGYTF. The chain is built from TRBV3-1 (or the pseudogene TRBV3-2) and TRBJ1-2; 9 bases align to TRBD1. J gave up 2 bases and V 4 bases, and 14 bases lay outside the gene matches. The CDR3 is 18 residues long. CDR1 LGHDT and CDR2 YNNKEL come from the germline V gene (reference sequence).

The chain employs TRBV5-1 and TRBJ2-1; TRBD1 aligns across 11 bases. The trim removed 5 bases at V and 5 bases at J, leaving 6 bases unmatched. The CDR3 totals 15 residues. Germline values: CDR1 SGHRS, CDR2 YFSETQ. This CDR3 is CASRPGQGVNNEQFF. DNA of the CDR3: TGCGCCAGCAGGCCGGGACAGGGGGTCAACAATGAGCAGTTCTTC.

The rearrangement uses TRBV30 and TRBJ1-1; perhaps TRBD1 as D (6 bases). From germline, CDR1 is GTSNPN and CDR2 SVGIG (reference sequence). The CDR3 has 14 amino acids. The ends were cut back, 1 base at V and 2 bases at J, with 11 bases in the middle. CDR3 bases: TGTGCCTGGAGTGGGGGGCTACTTAACACTGAAGCTTTCTTT. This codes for CAWSGGLLNTEAFF.

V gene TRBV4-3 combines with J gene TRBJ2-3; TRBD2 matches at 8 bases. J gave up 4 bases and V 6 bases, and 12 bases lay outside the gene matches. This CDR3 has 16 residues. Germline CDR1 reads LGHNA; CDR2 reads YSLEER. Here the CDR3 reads CASSYGGANLPDTQYF. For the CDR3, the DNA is TGCGCCAGCAGTTACGGGGGGGCAAATCTTCCAGATACGCAGTATTTT.

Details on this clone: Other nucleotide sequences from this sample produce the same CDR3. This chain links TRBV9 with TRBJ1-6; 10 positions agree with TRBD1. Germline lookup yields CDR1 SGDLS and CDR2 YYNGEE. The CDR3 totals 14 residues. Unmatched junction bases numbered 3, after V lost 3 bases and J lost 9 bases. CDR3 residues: CASSAGQGSSPLHF. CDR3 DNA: TGTGCCAGCAGCGCGGGACAGGGGTCTTCACCCCTCCACTTT. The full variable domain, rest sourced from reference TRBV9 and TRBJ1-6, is DSGVTQTPKHLITATGQRVTLRCSPRSGDLSVYWYQQSLDQGLQFLIQYYNGEERAKGNILERFSAQQFPDLHSELNLSSLELGDSALYFCASSAGQGSSPLHFGNGTRLTVT.

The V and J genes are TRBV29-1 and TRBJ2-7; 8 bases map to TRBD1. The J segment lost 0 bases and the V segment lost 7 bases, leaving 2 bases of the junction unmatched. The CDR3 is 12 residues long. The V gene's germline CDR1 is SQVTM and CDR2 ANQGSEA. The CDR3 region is CSGGTGSYEQYF. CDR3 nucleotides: TGCAGCGGAGGGACAGGCTCCTACGAGCAGTACTTC.

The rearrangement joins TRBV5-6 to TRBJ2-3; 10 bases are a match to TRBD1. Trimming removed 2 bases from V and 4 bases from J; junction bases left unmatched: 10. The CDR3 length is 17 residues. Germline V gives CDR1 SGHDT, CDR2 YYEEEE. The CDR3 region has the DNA TGTGCCAGCAGCTTTTACGGGGAGACAGGGGGCGCAGATACGCAGTATTTT. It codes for CASSFYGETGGADTQYF. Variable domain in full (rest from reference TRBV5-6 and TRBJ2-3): DAGVTQSPTHLIKTRGQQVTLRCSPKSGHDTVSWYQQALGQGPQFIFQYYEEEERQRGNFPDRFSGHQFPNYSSELNVNALLLGDSALYLCASSFYGETGGADTQYFGPGTRLTVL.

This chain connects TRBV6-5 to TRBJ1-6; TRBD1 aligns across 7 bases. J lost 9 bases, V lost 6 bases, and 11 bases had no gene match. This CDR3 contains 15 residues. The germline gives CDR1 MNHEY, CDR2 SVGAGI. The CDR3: CASSAGTVSLSPLHF. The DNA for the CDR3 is TGTGCCAGCAGCGCCGGGACAGTGAGTCTTTCACCCCTCCACTTT.

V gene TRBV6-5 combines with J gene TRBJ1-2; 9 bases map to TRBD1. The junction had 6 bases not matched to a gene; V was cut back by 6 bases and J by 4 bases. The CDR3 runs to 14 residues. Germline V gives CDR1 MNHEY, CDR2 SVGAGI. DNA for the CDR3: TGTGCCAGCAGAAACAGGGGGCGGGTCTATGGCTACACCTTC. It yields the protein CASRNRGRVYGYTF.

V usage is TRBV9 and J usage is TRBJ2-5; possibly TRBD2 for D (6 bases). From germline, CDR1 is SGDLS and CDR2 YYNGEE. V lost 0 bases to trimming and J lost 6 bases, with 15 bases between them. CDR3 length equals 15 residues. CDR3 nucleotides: TGTGCCAGCAGCGTAGAGCCGGGGGAGCGAAAGACCCAGTACTTC. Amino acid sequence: CASSVEPGERKTQYF.

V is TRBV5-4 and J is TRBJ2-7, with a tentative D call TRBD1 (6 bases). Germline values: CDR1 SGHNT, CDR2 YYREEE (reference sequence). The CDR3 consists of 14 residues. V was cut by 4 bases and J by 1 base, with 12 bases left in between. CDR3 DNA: TGTGCCAGCAGCATAGGACAGAGTTCCTACGAGCAGTACTTC. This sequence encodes CASSIGQSSYEQYF.

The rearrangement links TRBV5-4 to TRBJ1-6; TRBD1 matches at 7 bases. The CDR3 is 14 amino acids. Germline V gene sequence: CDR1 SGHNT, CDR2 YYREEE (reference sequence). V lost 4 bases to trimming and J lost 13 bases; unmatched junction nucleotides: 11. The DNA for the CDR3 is TGTGCCAGCAGCGCATCACAGGGGTTTAGCCCCCTCCACTTT. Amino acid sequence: CASSASQGFSPLHF.